This is a list of T cell receptor beta chains from one sample in a study of blood T cells in healthy people across ages. TCRdb ran MiXCR on the 5' RACE reads and lists one entry per CDR3 protein. Of hundreds of thousands of distinct CDR3 sequences in the sample, about 51% were seen once. Sequencing was carried out using blood. The receptors shown here come from a woman older than 75 in good health. Each CDR3 is given with its conserved first and last residue. Fields, in order: CDR3 protein, CDR3 DNA, clone size, V gene, D gene, J gene. A D gene is named only where the DNA matches it firmly. The size field is filled for only some rows; it gives once, few, many or a size class.

CASSPYLDTQYF	TGTGCCAGCTCACCATATCTGGATACGCAGTATTTT	-	TRBV18	-	TRBJ2-3
CSAKTDASTDTQYF	TGCAGTGCTAAGACGGATGCTAGCACAGATACGCAGTATTTT	-	TRBV20-1	-	TRBJ2-3
CASSQEAPAEWYNEQFF	TGTGCCAGCAGCCAAGAGGCGCCTGCAGAGTGGTACAATGAGCAGTTCTTC	many	TRBV4-2	-	TRBJ2-1
CSVIISGTGATYTEAFF	TGCAGCGTTATCATTTCCGGGACAGGGGCGACCTACACTGAAGCTTTCTTT	-	TRBV29-1	TRBD1	TRBJ1-1
CASKHGVGEQFF	TGTGCCAGCAAACATGGGGTTGGCGAGCAGTTCTTC	once	TRBV6-2/TRBV6-3	-	TRBJ2-1
CSARVTGELFF	TGCAGTGCTAGGGTAACCGGGGAGCTGTTTTTT	few	TRBV20-1	-	TRBJ2-2
CASMRSDSGYNEQFF	TGTGCCAGCATGAGATCGGACAGTGGCTACAATGAGCAGTTCTTC	few	TRBV6-1	-	TRBJ2-1
CASSLGRNNSPLHF	TGTGCCAGCAGTTTGGGAAGGAATAATTCACCCCTCCACTTT	few	TRBV6-6	-	TRBJ1-6
CASRPDVSNYGYTF	TGTGCCAGCAGACCCGACGTCTCAAACTATGGCTACACCTTC	many	TRBV6-5	-	TRBJ1-2
CASSLVPGQIFYEQYF	TGCGCCAGCAGCCTTGTTCCGGGACAAATATTCTACGAGCAGTACTTC	-	TRBV5-1	-	TRBJ2-7